This TCR beta chain was identified during a study of shared clonotypes between healthy human individuals. Remarks on this clone: Additional DNA sequences in this sample encode the identical CDR3.

Clones were sequenced by immunoSEQ multiplex PCR, and TCRdb holds only the in-frame ones, with some missing. The sample shows some 1,400,000 clones, 96% of them seen only once. Each of the donors was a healthy adult who was HIV-negative and had not had a recent acute infection or vaccination. Trimming removed 5 bases from V and 4 bases from J, with 7 bases in between. Germline CDR1 SGHRS, CDR2 YFSETQ. The CDR3 spans 11 residues. The clonotype was recovered from a man aged 25-45 years in good health. The rearrangement joins TRBV5-1 to TRBJ2-7; the D gene is possibly TRBD2 (6 bases). Sequencing input: naive CD4+ T cells sorted from blood. Subset: CD45RA+ positively selected. The CDR3 loop reads CASRGTYEQYF. Here the CDR3 DNA reads TGCGCCAGCAGGGGGACTTACGAGCAGTACTTC.